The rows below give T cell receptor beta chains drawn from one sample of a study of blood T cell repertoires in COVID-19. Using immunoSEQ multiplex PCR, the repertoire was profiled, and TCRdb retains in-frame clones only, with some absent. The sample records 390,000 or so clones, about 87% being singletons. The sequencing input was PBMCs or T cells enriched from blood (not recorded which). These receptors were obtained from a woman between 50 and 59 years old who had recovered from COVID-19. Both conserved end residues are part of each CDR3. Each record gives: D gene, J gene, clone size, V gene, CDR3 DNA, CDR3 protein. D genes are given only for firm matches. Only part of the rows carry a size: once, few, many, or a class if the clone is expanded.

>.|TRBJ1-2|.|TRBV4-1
TGCGCCAGCAGCCAAGATCCGGGAAACTATGGCTACACCTTC
CASSQDPGNYGYTF
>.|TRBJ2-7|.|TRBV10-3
TGTGCCATCAGTGCGACAGGCGGTTTCTACGAGCAGTACTTC
CAISATGGFYEQYF
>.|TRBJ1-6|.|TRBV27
TGTGCCAGCAGTCCTACAGGGCGTGGGTCACCCCTCCACTTT
CASSPTGRGSPLHF
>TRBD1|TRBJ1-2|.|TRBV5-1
TGCGCCAGCAGCTCACAGGGGATGGGAGGCTACACCTTC
CASSSQGMGGYTF
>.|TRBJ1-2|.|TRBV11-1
TGTGCCAGCAGCTTAGGTCGACAAAAAAAGGGCTACACCTTC
CASSLGRQKKGYTF
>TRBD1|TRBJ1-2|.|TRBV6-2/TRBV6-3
TGTGCCAGCAGTTACCACGGACAGGGAGGCGGCTACACCTTC
CASSYHGQGGGYTF
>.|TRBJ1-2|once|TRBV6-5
TGTGCCAGCAGTTACGCGGACCGCGGGTATGGCTACACCTTC
CASSYADRGYGYTF
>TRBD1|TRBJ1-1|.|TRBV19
TGTGCCAGTAGGGGACAGGGGGCGAACACTGAAGCTTTCTTT
CASRGQGANTEAFF
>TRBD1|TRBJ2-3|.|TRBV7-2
TGTGCCAGCAGCTTAGTATCCGGGACAGGGGTGGGTCCAGATACGCAGTATTTT
CASSLVSGTGVGPDTQYF
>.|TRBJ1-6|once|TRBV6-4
TGTGCCAGCAGTGAATTGGGGGGTAGTTCACCCCTCCACTTT
CASSELGGSSPLHF
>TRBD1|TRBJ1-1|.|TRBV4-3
TGCGCCAGCAGCCCTCGGGACAGCAAATTAGTAGGAGCTTTCTTT
CASSPRDSKLVGAFF
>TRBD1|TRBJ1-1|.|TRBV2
TGTGCCAGCGATACCAGGGGTGGACAGGGGATTACTGAAGCTTTCTTT
CASDTRGGQGITEAFF
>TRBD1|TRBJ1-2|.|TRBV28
TGTGCCAGCAGTTTGGGACAGGGGGCGACCTATGGCTACACCTTC
CASSLGQGATYGYTF
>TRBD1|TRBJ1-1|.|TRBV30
TGTGCCTGGAGTGACAGGGGGTGGGACACTGAAGCTTTCTTT
CAWSDRGWDTEAFF
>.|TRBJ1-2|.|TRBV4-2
TGTGCCAGCAGCCAAGACGTCTTAATGGACACGGACCGCTACACCTTC
CASSQDVLMDTDRYTF
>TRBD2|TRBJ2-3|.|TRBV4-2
TGTGCCAGCAGCCCGCAGCTAGCGGGGCCCTCAGATACGCAGTATTTT
CASSPQLAGPSDTQYF
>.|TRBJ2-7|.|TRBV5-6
TGTGCCAGCAGCAAAACAGGAAGCTCCTACGAGCAGTACTTC
CASSKTGSSYEQYF
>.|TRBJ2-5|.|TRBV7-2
TGTGCCAGCAGCTTAGGTTATAGGGGGGGGAGGGATCAAGAGACCCAGTACTTC
CASSLGYRGGRDQETQYF
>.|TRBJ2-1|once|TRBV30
TGTGCCTGGAGTGTAGGACAAAACAATGAGCAGTTCTTC
CAWSVGQNNEQFF
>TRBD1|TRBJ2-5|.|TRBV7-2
TGTGCCAGCAGCTTAGGGGGACAGGGTCCGGAGACCCAGTACTTC
CASSLGGQGPETQYF
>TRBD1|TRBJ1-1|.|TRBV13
TGTGCCAGCAGCTTAGTTGGAATACAGGGGGCGCGGGAAGCTTTCTTT
CASSLVGIQGAREAFF
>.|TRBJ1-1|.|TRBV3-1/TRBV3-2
TGTGCCAGCAGCCAGAATGCCGGGAACACTGAAGCTTTCTTT
CASSQNAGNTEAFF
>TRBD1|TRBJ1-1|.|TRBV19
TGTGCCATACGCTCAGGGGGCTTCACTGAAGCTTTCTTT
CAIRSGGFTEAFF
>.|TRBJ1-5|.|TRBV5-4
TGTGCCAGCAGCTTGGCCCCAGGGGAACATCAGCCCCAGCATTTT
CASSLAPGEHQPQHF
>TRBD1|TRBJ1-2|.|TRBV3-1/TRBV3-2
TGTGCCAGCAGCCAAGGAGGAGGGGGCCGTGGCTACACCTTC
CASSQGGGGRGYTF
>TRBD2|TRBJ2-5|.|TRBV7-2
TGTGCCAGCAGCTACGGACTAGAGGGGTACCAAGAGACCCAGTACTTC
CASSYGLEGYQETQYF
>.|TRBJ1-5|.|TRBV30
TGTGCCTGGAGTGTTATGGGGAGAAGCAATCAGCCCCAGCATTTT
CAWSVMGRSNQPQHF
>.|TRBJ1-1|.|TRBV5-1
TGCGCCAGCAGCCAAACCAGGGGACATTACTCTGAAGCTTTCTTT
CASSQTRGHYSEAFF
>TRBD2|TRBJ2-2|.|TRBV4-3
TGCGCCAGCAGCCCGTCGGTCGGGGGAGGGACCGGGGAGCTGTTTTTT
CASSPSVGGGTGELFF
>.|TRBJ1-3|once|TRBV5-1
TGCGCCAGCAGCTTACAGGTCTCTGGAAACACCATATATTTT
CASSLQVSGNTIYF
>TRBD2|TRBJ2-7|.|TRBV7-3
TGTGCCAGCAGCTTAGGTTCTAGCGGGGGAAGGGGCGAGCAGTACTTC
CASSLGSSGGRGEQYF
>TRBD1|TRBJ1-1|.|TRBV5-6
TGTGCCAGCAGCTTGACAGGGGGGGACACTGAAGCTTTCTTT
CASSLTGGDTEAFF
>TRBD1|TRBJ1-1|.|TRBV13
TGTGCCAGCAGCTTGGACAGGGGTGGGACTGAAGCTTTCTTT
CASSLDRGGTEAFF
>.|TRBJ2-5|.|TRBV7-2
TGTGCCAGCAGCTTAGTTAAGGGAGGGGGACCACAAGAGACCCAGTACTTC
CASSLVKGGGPQETQYF
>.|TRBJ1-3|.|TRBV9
TGTGCCAGCAGCGTGCAGAGACTGGCCTCTGGAAACACCATATATTTT
CASSVQRLASGNTIYF
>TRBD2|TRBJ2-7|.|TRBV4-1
TGCGCCAGCAGCCAAGGTGCTAGCGGGGAGGACTTTCGCTACGAGCAGTACTTC
CASSQGASGEDFRYEQYF
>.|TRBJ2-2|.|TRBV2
TGTGCCAGCAGTGATAGCCGATTAAACACCGGGGAGCTGTTTTTT
CASSDSRLNTGELFF
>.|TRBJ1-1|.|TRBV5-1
TGCGCCAGCAGCCTTACAGGGCTGGGTGAAGCTTTCTTT
CASSLTGLGEAFF
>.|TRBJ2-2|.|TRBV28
TGTGCCACCACAGATACCTTAGTCGGGGAGCTGTTTTTT
CATTDTLVGELFF
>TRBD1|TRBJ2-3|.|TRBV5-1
TGCGCCAGCAGCTTCGGACAGGCGGCAGATACGCAGTATTTT
CASSFGQAADTQYF
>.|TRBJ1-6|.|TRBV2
TGTGCCAGCAGTGATAATCTCTCACCCCTCCACTTT
CASSDNLSPLHF
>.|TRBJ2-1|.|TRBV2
TGTGCCAGCAGTGAAGGGGCAGGGGGGAGCTCCTACAATGAGCAGTTCTTC
CASSEGAGGSSYNEQFF
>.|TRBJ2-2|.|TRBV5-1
TGCGCCAGCAAGCTTGGTTCGGGACAAGCCGGGGAGCTGTTTTTT
CASKLGSGQAGELFF
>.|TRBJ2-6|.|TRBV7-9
TGTGCCAGCAGACAGGGAACTTCTGGGGCCAACGTCCTGACTTTC
CASRQGTSGANVLTF
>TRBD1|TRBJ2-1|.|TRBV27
TGTGCCAGCAGTTTGAGGTCTCGGACAGGGGAAGTCTTC
CASSLRSRTGEVF
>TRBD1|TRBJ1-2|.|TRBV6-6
TGTGCCAGCAGTTCCGGGACAGTCGACGGCTACACCTTC
CASSSGTVDGYTF
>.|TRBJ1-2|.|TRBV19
TGTGCCATCTCGCAGGGGTGGGGATATGGCTACACCTTC
CAISQGWGYGYTF
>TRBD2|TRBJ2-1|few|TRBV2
TGTGCCAGCAGGGTGACTAGCGGGGCAGCTTACAATGAGCAGTTCTTC
CASRVTSGAAYNEQFF
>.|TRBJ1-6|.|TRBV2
TGTGCCAGCAGTGAAGGGGGGGGAGGTTTAAATTCACCCCTCCACTTT
CASSEGGGGLNSPLHF
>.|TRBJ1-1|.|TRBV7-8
TGTGCCAGCAGCCCCCCATCTGAAGCTTTCTTT
CASSPPSEAFF
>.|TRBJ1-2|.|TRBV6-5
TGTGCCAGCAGTCCTTTCGGACAGTTGACCTATGGCTACACCTTC
CASSPFGQLTYGYTF
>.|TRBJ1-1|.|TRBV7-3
TGTGCCAGCAGCCCACGAGGCGCCACTGAAGCTTTCTTT
CASSPRGATEAFF
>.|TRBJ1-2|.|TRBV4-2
TGTGCCAGCAGGCCCCCCCAGGGTGGCGACTATGGCTACACCTTC
CASRPPQGGDYGYTF
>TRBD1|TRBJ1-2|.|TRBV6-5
TGTGCCAGCGGGGACAGGGGGAAACCTAACTATGGCTACACCTTC
CASGDRGKPNYGYTF
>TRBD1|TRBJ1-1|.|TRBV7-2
TGTGCCAGCAGCTCTCGGGGCCCGGGACAGGGAGTGAACACTGAAGCTTTCTTT
CASSSRGPGQGVNTEAFF
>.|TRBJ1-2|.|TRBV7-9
TGTGCCAGCAGCTTAGTGTCGGGGCCAGGGGATGATAGCTACACCTTC
CASSLVSGPGDDSYTF
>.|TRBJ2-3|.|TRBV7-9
TGTGCCAGCAGCTCACCGAGGGGGTTCGCAGATACGCAGTATTTT
CASSSPRGFADTQYF